A selection of T cell receptor beta chains follows, all from one sample in a study of T cell responses to AZD1222 COVID-19 vaccine. The assay was immunoSEQ multiplex PCR, and TCRdb's table has in-frame clones only and misses some. The table includes fewer than 100,000 clones, about 90% detected once. This sample comprised peripheral blood, obtained 28 days after the second AZD1222 dose. Receptors were obtained from an adult who received the AZD1222 COVID-19 vaccine. Both conserved end residues are part of each CDR3. D genes are given only for firm matches. Clone size is shown for a subset of rows, as once, few, many or a class of expanded clone.

CASSSRVAGGPTDTQYF	TGTGCCAGCAGCTCTAGGGTCGCGGGAGGGCCGACAGATACGCAGTATTTT	NA	TRBV7-3	TRBJ2-3	TRBD2	17
CASSPTGGRQPQHF	TGTGCCAGCAGCCCGACAGGCGGTCGTCAGCCCCAGCATTTT	NA	TRBV6-2/TRBV6-3	TRBJ1-5	NA	14
CASSRRLAGDEQFF	TGTGCCAGCAGCCGACGACTAGCGGGAGATGAGCAGTTCTTC	NA	TRBV4-2	TRBJ2-1	TRBD2	14
CATSRPPRLVSGANVLTF	TGTGCCACCAGCAGACCCCCGCGTTTGGTATCTGGGGCCAACGTCCTGACTTTC	NA	TRBV15	TRBJ2-6	NA	18
CASSPRMLAGNEQYF	TGCGCCAGCAGCCCACGAATGCTAGCGGGAAATGAGCAGTACTTC	NA	TRBV5-1	TRBJ2-7	TRBD2	15
CASSMGTMGQPQHF	TGTGCCAGTAGTATGGGGACAATGGGTCAGCCCCAGCATTTT	NA	TRBV19	TRBJ1-5	NA	14
CASSPRDTGGYTF	TGCGCCAGCAGCCCCCGGGACACGGGGGGCTACACCTTC	once	TRBV5-1	TRBJ1-2	NA	13
CASSQFGWLNEQFF	TGCGCCAGCAGCCAATTCGGCTGGCTCAATGAGCAGTTCTTC	NA	TRBV4-1	TRBJ2-1	NA	14
CASSSYGTQYF	TGTGCCAGCAGCAGTTATGGTACGCAGTATTTT	few	TRBV9	TRBJ2-3	NA	11
CASSLEAPNTGELFF	TGTGCCAGCAGCTTAGAGGCTCCCAACACCGGGGAGCTGTTTTTT	NA	TRBV7-6	TRBJ2-2	NA	15
CASSLVSGFDYEQYF	TGCGCCAGCAGCTTGGTCAGTGGCTTCGATTACGAGCAGTACTTC	NA	TRBV5-1	TRBJ2-7	NA	15
CASSLGQGSDQPQHF	TGTGCCAGCAGCTTGGGACAGGGGAGCGATCAGCCCCAGCATTTT	few	TRBV5-4	TRBJ1-5	TRBD1	15
CATSDPTSGSYEQYF	TGTGCCACCAGTGACCCGACTAGCGGCTCCTACGAGCAGTACTTC	NA	TRBV24-1	TRBJ2-7	TRBD2	15
CASSYGGESYNSPLHF	TGTGCCAGCAGTTACGGGGGCGAATCCTATAATTCACCCCTCCACTTT	NA	TRBV6-5	TRBJ1-6	NA	16
CASSGGIYNEQFF	TGTGCCAGCAGTGGGGGAATTTACAATGAGCAGTTCTTC	NA	TRBV2	TRBJ2-1	NA	13
CASSPTRRGVGGYTF	TGTGCCAGCTCACCGACCCGCCGGGGGGTCGGTGGCTACACCTTC	NA	TRBV18	TRBJ1-2	NA	15
CAWSPMGHEQYF	TGTGCCTGGAGTCCGATGGGCCACGAGCAGTACTTC	NA	TRBV30	TRBJ2-7	NA	12
CASSLVNSYGYTF	TGTGCCAGCAGCTTAGTAAACAGCTATGGCTACACCTTC	NA	TRBV7-9	TRBJ1-2	NA	13
CASSQGGAGAHEQFF	TGTGCCAGCAGCCAAGGAGGAGCGGGAGCCCATGAGCAGTTCTTC	NA	TRBV4-2	TRBJ2-1	TRBD2	15
CASSGAQLGIPYGYTF	TGTGCCAGTAGTGGAGCTCAGCTGGGAATACCCTATGGCTACACCTTC	NA	TRBV19	TRBJ1-2	NA	16
CASSPYASASYEQYF	TGTGCCAGCTCACCCTACGCGTCAGCCTCCTACGAGCAGTACTTC	NA	TRBV18	TRBJ2-7	NA	15
CASSYTGDQPQHF	TGTGCCAGCAGTTACACAGGGGATCAGCCCCAGCATTTT	few	TRBV6-5	TRBJ1-5	TRBD1	13
CASRRGTGGTEAFF	TGCGCCAGCAGACGGGGGACAGGAGGGACTGAAGCTTTCTTT	NA	TRBV5-1	TRBJ1-1	TRBD1	14
CTSSEGLLYNEQFF	TGCACCAGCAGCGAGGGACTTCTGTACAATGAGCAGTTCTTC	NA	TRBV1	TRBJ2-1	NA	14
CASSVGYRGNYGYTF	TGTGCCAGCAGCGTAGGGTACAGGGGGAACTATGGCTACACCTTC	NA	TRBV9	TRBJ1-2	TRBD1	15
CASSFWTSRYEQYF	TGTGCCAGCAGCTTTTGGACTAGCCGGTACGAGCAGTACTTC	NA	TRBV7-8	TRBJ2-7	TRBD2	14
CASSGGQGVSTGELFF	TGCGCCAGCAGCGGGGGACAGGGAGTGAGCACCGGGGAGCTGTTTTTT	NA	TRBV5-1	TRBJ2-2	TRBD1	16
CASRGGLGYNEQFF	TGTGCCAGCAGGGGGGGGCTAGGTTACAATGAGCAGTTCTTC	NA	TRBV2	TRBJ2-1	NA	14